A selection of T cell receptor beta chains follows, all from one sample in a study of neurological immune-mediated disorders. One entry per CDR3 protein, called by TCRdb with MiXCR from the 5' RACE reads. The table lists 25,000 to 30,000 distinct CDR3 sequences, 5% to 8% of them singletons, with around 8.3% in the top ten. Sample: PBMCs. All receptors come from a woman between 45 and 65 years old in good health. Each CDR3 is given without its conserved first and last residue. The D gene is left open where the match is weak.

d_gene: NA
v_gene: TRBV7-2
CDR3aa: ASSLSGTPYEQY

d_gene: NA
v_gene: TRBV28
CDR3aa: ASSETRKLF

d_gene: TRBD1
v_gene: TRBV7-2
CDR3aa: ASTPRAGGSSDTQY

d_gene: NA
v_gene: TRBV18
CDR3aa: ASSSGPSSYNEQF

d_gene: NA
v_gene: TRBV20-1
CDR3aa: SARDLRANQPQH

d_gene: NA
v_gene: TRBV20-1
CDR3aa: SGGSQSETQY

d_gene: NA
v_gene: TRBV7-9
CDR3aa: ASSPVGAEGH

d_gene: NA
v_gene: TRBV19
CDR3aa: ASSITGSGANVLT

d_gene: NA
v_gene: TRBV19
CDR3aa: ASSVSTGQTYEQY

d_gene: NA
v_gene: TRBV29-1
CDR3aa: SVESLSVDEQY

d_gene: TRBD1
v_gene: TRBV9
CDR3aa: ASSAATGGQETQY

d_gene: NA
v_gene: TRBV20-1
CDR3aa: SALTLNTEAF

d_gene: NA
v_gene: TRBV6-5
CDR3aa: ASSYSKHSNQPQH

d_gene: NA
v_gene: TRBV7-7
CDR3aa: ASSLAAGGPAF

d_gene: TRBD2
v_gene: TRBV7-2
CDR3aa: ASSPTPLAAQTHEQY

d_gene: TRBD1
v_gene: TRBV7-3
CDR3aa: ASSKRGTGPYGYT

d_gene: NA
v_gene: TRBV3-1
CDR3aa: ASSQGLYTGELF

d_gene: NA
v_gene: TRBV7-2
CDR3aa: ASSPFPRGDQETQY

d_gene: NA
v_gene: TRBV20-1
CDR3aa: SAREGQTYNSPLH

d_gene: NA
v_gene: TRBV5-1
CDR3aa: ASSLGGAGANVLT

d_gene: NA
v_gene: TRBV12-3/TRBV12-4
CDR3aa: ASSREGMNTEAF

d_gene: TRBD2
v_gene: TRBV5-1
CDR3aa: ASSFMTSGWNEQF

d_gene: NA
v_gene: TRBV25-1
CDR3aa: ASSDLGDTRDIQY

d_gene: NA
v_gene: TRBV12-3/TRBV12-4
CDR3aa: ASVGGPGNTGELF

d_gene: NA
v_gene: TRBV12-3/TRBV12-4
CDR3aa: ASGRTASNQPQH

d_gene: TRBD1
v_gene: TRBV5-6
CDR3aa: ASSLPETGSGNTIY

d_gene: TRBD1
v_gene: TRBV28
CDR3aa: ASSPIDRENTEAF

d_gene: NA
v_gene: TRBV20-1
CDR3aa: SAGTNI

d_gene: TRBD1
v_gene: TRBV7-2
CDR3aa: ASSLGQSSTDTQY